This TCR beta chain was obtained from a study of graft-versus-host responses after intestinal transplantation. Looking at the study overall: Among the recipients, transplants were multivisceral, liver-intestinal, or isolated intestinal. Each patient got anti-thymocyte globulin induction, then tacrolimus and steroids for about 3 years.

Sequenced by immunoSEQ multiplex PCR; TCRdb stores in-frame clones only, minus some. The sample holds 50,000 to 75,000 clones, 90% seen once. As for this clone: Its antigen remains unidentified.

The CDR3 covers 17 residues. V was pared by 3 bases and J by 2 bases, with 6 bases of the junction left unmatched. Per germline, CDR1 SGHTA and CDR2 FQGNSA. Study-wide points: Circulating GvH clones peaking coincided with falling HvG clones soon after transplant. Some GvH clones appeared in ileal mucosa or blood before recipient bone marrow.

The gene calls are TRBV7-2 and TRBJ2-2; 10 nucleotides line up with TRBD1. The specimen comprised unstimulated CD8+ T cells sorted from spleen or lymph node cells, sampled before transplant. This receptor was taken from a human donor who was the organ donor for an intestinal transplant. The CDR3 DNA is TGTGCCAGCAGCTTGAGGACAGGGGGAGGCAACACCGGGGAGCTGTTTTTT. Its protein is CASSLRTGGGNTGELFF. Full variable domain (missing parts from reference TRBV7-2 and TRBJ2-2): GAGVSQSPSNKVTEKGKDVELRCDPISGHTALYWYRQSLGQGLEFLIYFQGNSAPDKSGLPSDRFSAERTGGSVSTLTIQRTQQEDSAVYLCASSLRTGGGNTGELFFGEGSRLTVL.